This record concerns one T cell receptor beta chain sequence. The target antigen is unknown. The sample originates from a study of cytomegalovirus exposure and HLA in healthy donors. Broader study findings: Reports described diagnosis of cytomegalovirus status by the classifier as highly specific and sensitive. Association of around 17,000 TCR beta sequences with HLA alleles was found at 0.05 false discovery rate in a later analysis. A previous analysis found most TCR beta V segments productive roughly 87% or roughly 30% of the time. In vitro work confirmed that three CMV-associated chains recognize CMV antigens.

The J segment lost 0 bases and the V segment lost 2 bases, leaving 5 bases of the junction unmatched. CDR3 size: 16 residues. Germline V gene sequence: CDR1 SGDLS, CDR2 YYNGEE. Primers: 60 Vbeta forward and 13 Jbeta reverse. Produced via immunoSEQ multiplex PCR; TCRdb's table is partial and in-frame only. In the table there are 250,000 to 350,000 clones, 70% to 90% of which are singletons. The receptor comes from a man aged 35 to 55 in good health and CMV-seropositive. This chain connects TRBV9 to TRBJ2-3; TRBD2 aligns across 8 bases. Sequencing was performed on PBMCs. CDR3 loop: CASSVTSGPSTDTQYF. As DNA, the CDR3 is TGTGCCAGCAGCGTCACTAGCGGCCCTAGCACAGATACGCAGTATTTT.